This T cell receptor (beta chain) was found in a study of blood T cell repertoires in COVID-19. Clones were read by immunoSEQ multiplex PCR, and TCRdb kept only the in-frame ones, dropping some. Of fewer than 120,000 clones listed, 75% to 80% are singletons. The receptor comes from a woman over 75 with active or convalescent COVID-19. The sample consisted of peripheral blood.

The DNA for the CDR3 is TGTGCCAGTAGTATAGAGGCTAGCGGGGAGCCCTACAATGAGCAGTTCTTC. Amino acids: CASSIEASGEPYNEQFF. This chain uses TRBV19 with TRBJ2-1, with 9 bases aligning to TRBD2. The ends lost 0 bases at V and 2 bases at J; junction bases unmatched: 5. Per germline, CDR1 LNHDA and CDR2 SQIVND (reference sequence). CDR3 length: 17 residues.